The 18 T cell receptor beta chains reported below all come from one sample, sequenced in a study of T cells in Graves' hyperthyroidism and ophthalmopathy. TCR beta CDR3 regions were amplified from RNA. In the first-round RT-PCR of the TCR CDR3, the HTBI primer set was used. A single record per CDR3 protein comes from TCRdb applying MiXCR to the multiplex PCR reads. The top ten hold around 50% of the sample, which has 300,000 to 400,000 distinct CDR3 sequences, roughly 18% seen once. The sample comprised blood. The receptors originated from a woman aged 50 to 65 with Graves' hyperthyroidism.

This clonotype was seen many times. The V gene is TRBV7-9, the J gene TRBJ2-2; no reliable D call. The germline gives CDR1 SEHNR, CDR2 FQNEAQ (reference sequence). V lost 4 bases and J lost 5, with 14 bases in between. This CDR3 is built from 15 residues. CDR3 sequence: CASSSRVLETGELFF. DNA of the CDR3: TGTGCCAGCAGCTCACGAGTCTTGGAGACCGGGGAGCTGTTTTTT.

This clonotype was counted many times. This chain uses TRBV5-1 with TRBJ2-3; D not certain. Germline-derived CDR1 and CDR2 are SGHRS and YFSETQ. The length of the CDR3 is 12 residues. V was shortened by 3 bases and J by 2 bases, with 4 bases between the two germline ends. The CDR3 is CASSWNTDTQYF. For the CDR3, the DNA is TGCGCCAGCAGCTGGAACACAGATACGCAGTATTTT.

This clonotype was detected only a few times. The genes are TRBV20-1 and TRBJ1-1; D unresolved. The CDR3 runs to 15 residues. V lost 3 bases, J lost 3 bases, and 17 bases lay in between. The germline V gene has CDR1 DFQATT and CDR2 SNEGSKA (reference sequence). The CDR3: CSASIGHKSDTEAFF. For the CDR3, the DNA is TGCAGTGCTAGTATCGGCCACAAGTCGGACACTGAAGCTTTCTTT.

This clonotype was picked up many times. The CDR3 nucleotides are TGCAGTGCTCCGAATTTCGGCTACACCTTC. Its translation is CSAPNFGYTF. This chain links TRBV20-1 with TRBJ1-2; D gene uncertain. The V end was cut by 5 bases, the J end by 8 bases, with 9 bases between. This CDR3 has 10 amino acids. Germline V gives CDR1 DFQATT, CDR2 SNEGSKA (reference sequence).

In its sample, this clonotype was seen a few times. This chain joins TRBV2 and TRBJ2-6, with D perhaps being TRBD1 or TRBD2 (5 bases each). V lost 8 bases to trimming and J lost 0 bases, with 8 bases between them. This CDR3 spans 14 amino acids. Germline V gene data show CDR1 as SNHLY and CDR2 as FYNNEI. CDR3 sequence: CASGGSSGANVLTF. The DNA of the CDR3 is TGTGCCAGCGGGGGATCCTCTGGGGCCAACGTCCTGACTTTC. Full variable domain (outside the CDR3, taken from reference TRBV2 and TRBJ2-6): EPEVTQTPSHQVTQMGQEVILRCVPISNHLYFYWYRQILGQKVEFLVSFYNNEISEKSEIFDDQFSVERPDGSNFTLKIRSTKLEDSAMYFCASGGSSGANVLTFGAGSRLTVL.

V is TRBV19 and J is TRBJ2-7; the D is unclear. This CDR3 is built from 15 residues. CDR1 and CDR2 (germline): LNHDA, SQIVND (reference sequence). The V end was cut by 3 bases, the J end by 0 bases, with 12 bases between. The CDR3, as DNA: TGTGCCAGTAGTATTGCGTTGGCTAGCTCCTACGAGCAGTACTTC. Translation: CASSIALASSYEQYF. Complete variable domain (other parts from reference TRBV19 and TRBJ2-7): DGGITQSPKYLFRKEGQNVTLSCEQNLNHDAMYWYRQDPGQGLRLIYYSQIVNDFQKGDIAEGYSVSREKKESFPLTVTSAQKNPTAFYLCASSIALASSYEQYFGPGTRLTVT.

The chain uses TRBV12-5 and TRBJ2-7; 7 bases align to TRBD1. The CDR3 is 14 residues long. Germline CDR1 is LGHNT and CDR2 is FRNRAP. For the CDR3, the DNA is TGTGTTAGTGGTCCCCGGGACAGTCCTTACGAGCAGTACGTC. Translated: CVSGPRDSPYEQYV.

This clonotype was counted many times. The genes are TRBV11-2 and TRBJ1-2; no reliable D call. V shed 5 bases and J shed 0 bases, with 13 bases lying between them. The CDR3 covers 15 residues. The V gene's germline CDR1 is SGHAT and CDR2 FQNNGV. The CDR3 region has the DNA TGTGCCAGCAGCCCGACCGTACAGACTAACTATGGCTACACCTTC. Translating it yields CASSPTVQTNYGYTF.

V is TRBV5-6 and J is TRBJ1-5; weak D call: TRBD1 (6 bases). V lost 4 bases and J lost 3, with 14 bases in between. The CDR3 runs to 15 residues. Germline lookup yields CDR1 SGHDT and CDR2 YYEEEE. CDR3 amino acids: CASSLNGGLNQPQHF. In DNA form, the CDR3 reads TGTGCCAGCAGCCTAAATGGGGGCCTCAATCAGCCCCAGCATTTT.

The gene calls are TRBV2 and TRBJ2-5, with a possible D match to TRBD1 (6 bases). Trimming left V 3 bases short and J 5 bases short, with 16 bases between. The CDR3 consists of 15 residues. Germline V gene lookup returns CDR1 SNHLY and CDR2 FYNNEI. The CDR3 DNA reads as TGTGCCAGCAGTGACTGGGCACAGGGTAAGGAGACCCAGTACTTC. This sequence encodes CASSDWAQGKETQYF. Combining the CDR3 with reference TRBV2 and TRBJ2-5 gives the whole variable domain EPEVTQTPSHQVTQMGQEVILRCVPISNHLYFYWYRQILGQKVEFLVSFYNNEISEKSEIFDDQFSVERPDGSNFTLKIRSTKLEDSAMYFCASSDWAQGKETQYFGPGTRLLVL.

A few counts support this clonotype. The chain is built from TRBV4-1 and TRBJ1-1; tentatively, D is TRBD1 (5 bases). Trimming removed 0 bases at V and 6 bases at J, with 14 bases between. The CDR3 contains 15 residues. Germline V gives CDR1 MGHRA, CDR2 YSYEKL. CDR3 nucleotide sequence: TGCGCCAGCAGCCAAGAGTTGGGGGGATTCCCTGAAGCTTTCTTT. Its protein is CASSQELGGFPEAFF.

In regard to this clonotype: Being one base from a much bigger clone, this may be a read error. The chain employs TRBV12-3 or TRBV12-4 and TRBJ1-2, with D unclear. This CDR3 spans 15 amino acids. CDR3 DNA: TGTGTCAGCAGTTTAGAGCAGGCCCCTAACTATGGCTACACCTTC. Translating it yields CVSSLEQAPNYGYTF.

On this clonotype itself: Possible read error: a much larger clone is one base away. The chain uses TRBV29-1 and TRBJ2-5; D perhaps matches TRBD2 (5 bases). The V gene's germline CDR1 is SQVTM and CDR2 ANQGSEA. With 0 bases removed from V and 7 bases from J, the gap between germline ends came to 12 bases. CDR3 length equals 13 residues. The CDR3: CSVEDGIRATQYF. CDR3 in DNA: TGCAGCGTTGAAGACGGGATTAGGGCGACCCAGTACTTC.

This clonotype was seen repeatedly, ten times or more. This sequence joins TRBV3-1 and TRBJ1-4; the match to TRBD1 covers 9 bases. From germline, CDR1 is LGHDT and CDR2 YNNKEL (reference sequence). This CDR3 has 15 amino acids. Trimming at V came to 4 bases and at J to 7 bases, leaving 7 bases not matched to a gene. CDR3 region: CASSPSDRGIEKLFF. CDR3 nucleotides: TGTGCCAGCAGCCCGTCCGACAGGGGGATTGAAAAACTGTTTTTT.

The chain uses TRBV9 and TRBJ2-7, with D tentatively TRBD1 (5 bases). This CDR3 comprises 13 residues. V was cut by 3 bases and J by 7 bases, with 14 bases left in between. Germline V gives CDR1 SGDLS, CDR2 YYNGEE. The CDR3 DNA is TGTGCCAGCAGCGCTTTAGGGGCTGAAGAGCAGTACTTC. Translation gives CASSALGAEEQYF.

This clonotype showed up just a few times. CDR3 in amino acids: CSAPGTGGGELTGELFF. CDR3 bases: TGCAGTGCACCCGGGACAGGGGGCGGAGAACTAACCGGGGAGCTGTTTTTT. V usage is TRBV20-1 and J usage is TRBJ2-2; TRBD1 aligns across 12 bases. V was pared by 6 bases and J by 5 bases, with 13 bases of the junction left unmatched. The CDR3 is made up of 17 amino acids. Germline V gives CDR1 DFQATT, CDR2 SNEGSKA (reference sequence).

The CDR3 nucleotides are TGTGCCAGCAGCGTAGTGGGTATAGCGCCCGGGGAGCTGTTTTTT. It codes for CASSVVGIAPGELFF. This chain uses TRBV9 with TRBJ2-2; tentatively, D is TRBD2 (5 bases). Per the germline V gene, CDR1 is SGDLS and CDR2 is YYNGEE. The length of the CDR3 is 15 residues. V gave up 0 bases and J gave up 6 bases, with 12 bases separating them.

This clonotype was seen a handful of times. The V and J genes are TRBV7-3 and TRBJ1-1; D is ambiguous. Germline values: CDR1 SGHTA, CDR2 FQGTGA. CDR3 size: 13 residues. Trimming left V 6 bases short and J 1 base short, with 9 bases between. The CDR3 reads CASRASTNTEAFF. The CDR3 region has the DNA TGTGCCAGCAGGGCCTCCACGAACACTGAAGCTTTCTTT.